Below are 14 T cell receptor beta chains sequenced from a single sample in a study of T cells in Graves' hyperthyroidism and ophthalmopathy. Amplification of TCR beta CDR3 regions was performed using RNA transcripts as template. During a first-round RT-PCR of the TCR CDR3, the HTBI primer set was used. TCRdb processed the multiplex PCR reads anew with MiXCR; each CDR3 protein has one entry. This sample has over 350,000 distinct CDR3 sequences; around a sixth occur once, and the top ten carry 40%. Material for sequencing was blood. These TCRs come from a man in his late teens or twenties with Graves' ophthalmopathy.

This clonotype was seen ten or more times. The chain links TRBV12-3 or TRBV12-4 to TRBJ2-1, with D perhaps matching TRBD2 (5 bases). V was trimmed by 7 bases and J by 6 bases, leaving 13 bases between them. The CDR3 extends over 13 amino acids. This CDR3 is CASTERRGNEQFF. In nucleotides, the CDR3 is TGTGCCAGCACCGAGCGGCGAGGCAATGAGCAGTTCTTC.

This sequence joins TRBV20-1 and TRBJ2-7; 8 nucleotides match TRBD2. Germline CDR1 and CDR2: DFQATT and SNEGSKA (reference sequence). The CDR3 length is 11 residues. V lost 8 bases and J lost 2; bases outside the gene matches: 2. CDR3 in DNA: TGCAGTTCAGCGGGAGCCTACGAGCAGTACTTC. Translation: CSSAGAYEQYF.

This clonotype occurred a few times. This chain uses TRBV5-8 with TRBJ1-1; TRBD1 agrees at 9 bases. Per germline, CDR1 SGHTS and CDR2 YDEGEE. Trimming took 2 bases from V and 4 from J; bases not matched to a gene: 6. This CDR3 contains 15 residues. The CDR3 DNA is TGTGCCAGCAGCTTCCGGGGACAGGGCGCCACTGAAGCTTTCTTT. Translation gives CASSFRGQGATEAFF.

The chain combines TRBV5-1 with TRBJ2-2; TRBD2 agrees at 10 bases. CDR1 is SGHRS, CDR2 YFSETQ, per germline. V lost 5 bases to trimming and J lost 6 bases; unmatched junction nucleotides: 10. This CDR3 spans 16 amino acids. The CDR3 DNA is TGCGCCAGCAGAAAATCTAGCGGGGGCCACCCCGGGGAGCTGTTTTTT. Amino acid sequence: CASRKSSGGHPGELFF.

This clonotype was counted many times. This chain links TRBV7-9 with TRBJ1-1; TRBD1 is a possible D gene (6 bases). V shed 5 bases and J shed 4 bases, with 11 bases lying between them. Germline CDR1 SEHNR, CDR2 FQNEAQ (reference sequence). This CDR3 has 13 residues. The CDR3 here is CASSPQGGTEAFF. CDR3 bases: TGTGCCAGCAGCCCCCAAGGGGGCACTGAAGCTTTCTTT.

This clonotype was picked up a small number of times. The chain recombines TRBV14 with TRBJ1-1; D possibly corresponds to TRBD1 (5 bases). The CDR3 extends over 17 amino acids. The V end was cut by 0 bases, the J end by 7 bases, with 21 bases between. Germline CDR1 is SGHDN and CDR2 is FVKESK. The CDR3: CASSQEGPRPGKDEAFF. The CDR3 DNA reads as TGTGCCAGCAGCCAAGAGGGGCCGCGACCAGGGAAAGATGAAGCTTTCTTT.

The sample holds a few counts of this clonotype. This chain uses TRBV3-1 with TRBJ2-1; TRBD2 matches at 12 bases. Per the germline V gene, CDR1 is LGHDT and CDR2 is YNNKEL (reference sequence). The CDR3 is 16 amino acids. The V segment lost 3 bases and the J segment 10 bases; nucleotides outside the gene matches: 10. The CDR3 DNA reads TGTGCCAGCAGCCAGGCTAGCGGGGGGGCATCGGGGGAGCAGTTCTTC. Amino acids: CASSQASGGASGEQFF.

This clonotype has ten or more counts. The chain links TRBV11-2 to TRBJ2-7, with TRBD2 as a possible D gene (6 bases). V was pared by 1 base and J by 4 bases, with 11 bases between. Germline V gene data show CDR1 as SGHAT and CDR2 as FQNNGV. The CDR3 has 14 amino acids. The chain's CDR3 is CASSLGAGWYEQYF. CDR3 coding DNA: TGTGCCAGCAGCTTAGGGGCGGGGTGGTACGAGCAGTACTTC.

The CDR3 DNA sequence: TGTGCCAGTAGTAGCCGGGGGACAGGGCGCCAGGGCTCCTACAATGAGCAGTTCTTC. Its protein is CASSSRGTGRQGSYNEQFF. The chain carries TRBV19 and TRBJ2-1; 9 bases match TRBD1. Per germline, CDR1 LNHDA and CDR2 SQIVND (reference sequence). The V gene end was trimmed by 4 bases and the J gene end by 0 bases; junction bases not matched to a gene: 13. The CDR3 is 19 amino acids.

In this sample, this clonotype turned up many times. The chain recombines TRBV5-6 with TRBJ2-2, with D unresolved. The length of the CDR3 is 15 residues. Germline V lookup: CDR1 SGHDT, CDR2 YYEEEE. The V and J ends lost 3 bases and 5 bases respectively, with 14 bases between them. The CDR3 region is CASSSARSRTGELFF. The CDR3 region has the DNA TGTGCCAGCAGCTCCGCTAGAAGTAGGACCGGGGAGCTGTTTTTT.

The J gene is TRBJ2-6, the V gene TRBV29-1, with D possibly being TRBD1 (5 bases). CDR1 is SQVTM, CDR2 ANQGSEA, per germline. Trimming removed 8 bases at V and 10 bases at J, with 18 bases between. This CDR3 comprises 13 residues. The CDR3 here is CSSLKQGENVLTF. DNA of the CDR3: TGCAGCTCCCTGAAGCAGGGTGAGAACGTCCTGACTTTC. Looking up the rest from reference TRBV29-1 and TRBJ2-6 gives the full variable domain: SAVISQKPSRDICQRGTSLTIQCQVDSQVTMMFWYRQQPGQSLTLIATANQGSEATYESGFVIDKFPISRPNLTFSTLTVSNMSPEDSSIYLCSSLKQGENVLTFGAGSRLTVL.

To note about this clonotype: A read error is possible here, since a much larger clone lies one base away. The chain carries TRBV7-9 and TRBJ2-5; 12 bases fit TRBD2. From germline, CDR1 is SEHNR and CDR2 FQNEAQ (reference sequence). The CDR3 runs to 16 residues. The CDR3 DNA sequence: TGTGCCAGCAGTCCTACCGGGACTAGCGGGCCAGAGATCCAGTACTTC. Residues: CASSPTGTSGPEIQYF.

Ten or more counts support this clonotype. The CDR3 is CASSPRDTNLLGYTF. The CDR3, as DNA: TGTGCCAGCAGCCCAAGGGACACCAACCTATTGGGCTACACCTTC. This rearrangement joins TRBV3-1 to TRBJ1-2, with D perhaps TRBD1 (6 bases). In germline, CDR1 is LGHDT, CDR2 YNNKEL (reference sequence). The CDR3 spans 15 residues. Trimming took off 4 bases at V and 8 bases at J, with 20 bases between the two ends. Filled out from reference TRBV3-1 and TRBJ1-2, the complete variable domain reads DTAVSQTPKYLVTQMGNDKSIKCEQNLGHDTMYWYKQDSKKFLKIMFSYNNKELIINETVPNRFSPKSPDKAHLNLHINSLELGDSAVYFCASSPRDTNLLGYTFGSGTRLTVV.

The V and J genes are TRBV6-5 and TRBJ1-5; D uncertain. V dropped 0 bases and J dropped 5 bases, with 11 bases sitting between them. The CDR3 extends over 15 amino acids. Germline lookup yields CDR1 MNHEY and CDR2 SVGAGI. Here the CDR3 reads CASSYSGILDQPQHF. In nucleotides, the CDR3 is TGTGCCAGCAGTTACTCCGGAATTTTAGATCAGCCCCAGCATTTT.